The 27 T cell receptor beta chains in this list originate from one sample, sequenced in a study of T-cell reconstitution after alpha-beta-depleted transplantation in children. Molecular barcoding with unique molecular identifiers was used for the TCRbeta library. From the PCR reads, TCRdb called clonotypes with MiXCR, one entry per CDR3 protein. Of hundreds of thousands of distinct CDR3 sequences listed, about 10% are singletons. The material sequenced was PBMCs from the stem cell graft donor, taken from the stem cell graft. Receptors were obtained from a human donor who donated a stem cell graft to a child with acute myeloid leukemia.

This rearrangement joins TRBV28 to TRBJ2-5; possibly TRBD1 for D (5 bases). Trimming stripped 2 bases from V and 5 bases from J, with 15 bases between. This CDR3 has 15 amino acids. Germline CDR1 reads MDHEN; CDR2 reads SYDVKM. The CDR3 DNA sequence: TGTGCCAGCAGTTTAACTCTGCCAGGGCCTGAGACCCAGTACTTC. It specifies CASSLTLPGPETQYF.

This clonotype appeared many times. The rearrangement links TRBV6-5 to TRBJ2-3; TRBD2 might be the D (6 bases). CDR1 and CDR2 from the germline V gene are MNHEY and SVGAGI. Trimming took 2 bases from V and 0 from J, leaving 6 bases between them. The CDR3 sequence is 14 residues long. CDR3 residues: CASSYGGSTDTQYF. The CDR3 DNA reads TGTGCCAGCAGTTACGGGGGGAGCACAGATACGCAGTATTTT.

This clonotype was seen a handful of times. The V and J genes are TRBV20-1 and TRBJ2-7; D tentatively reads TRBD1 or TRBD2 (5 bases each). V lost 6 bases and J 2 bases, leaving 20 bases between the germline ends. Per germline, CDR1 DFQATT and CDR2 SNEGSKA (reference sequence). The CDR3 has 15 residues. CDR3 sequence: CSAPLGPGSPYEQYF. In DNA form, the CDR3 reads TGCAGTGCCCCCCTAGGACCAGGGAGCCCCTACGAGCAGTACTTC.

This clonotype was counted many times. The gene calls are TRBV27 and TRBJ2-7; D is unclear. This CDR3 is built from 13 residues. V was trimmed by 6 bases and J by 4 bases, leaving 13 bases between them. Germline loops: CDR1 MNHEY, CDR2 SMNVEV (reference sequence). This chain's CDR3 is CASRLSGRYEQYF. The CDR3 DNA reads as TGTGCCAGCAGACTATCCGGCAGATACGAGCAGTACTTC.

This clonotype appeared many times. The chain employs TRBV5-1 and TRBJ2-6; no clear D. CDR1 and CDR2 (germline): SGHRS, YFSETQ. With 7 bases removed from V and 4 bases from J, the gap between germline ends came to 9 bases. The CDR3 has 13 residues. The CDR3 loop reads CASRPLGANVLTF. CDR3 bases: TGCGCCAGCCGCCCCTTGGGGGCCAACGTCCTGACTTTC.

This clonotype was picked up many times. This chain uses TRBV27 with TRBJ1-1; D is ambiguous. The germline V and J ends were trimmed by 3 bases and 4 bases, with 9 bases remaining between them. The germline V gene has CDR1 MNHEY and CDR2 SMNVEV (reference sequence). There are 13 residues in the CDR3. CDR3 sequence (DNA): TGTGCCAGCAGTTTCGGGCCTAGCACTGAAGCTTTCTTT. It translates to CASSFGPSTEAFF.

This clonotype has a count of ten or more. V is TRBV27 and J is TRBJ2-5; D remains unclear. V lost 0 bases and J 0 bases, leaving 5 bases between the germline ends. The CDR3 is 14 residues long. Germline loops: CDR1 MNHEY, CDR2 SMNVEV (reference sequence). In DNA, the CDR3 is TGTGCCAGCAGTTTATCCCAATACCAAGAGACCCAGTACTTC. Encoded protein: CASSLSQYQETQYF.

This clonotype appeared many times. V is TRBV5-8 and J is TRBJ2-1; possibly TRBD1 for D (5 bases). The germline V gene encodes CDR1 SGHTS and CDR2 YDEGEE. The V end was cut by 2 bases, the J end by 5 bases, with 11 bases between. The CDR3 contains 14 residues. CDR3 DNA sequence: TGTGCCAGCAGCTTCCCTCAAGGGGACAATGAGCAGTTCTTC. It translates to CASSFPQGDNEQFF.

J is TRBJ2-3 and V is TRBV9, with D tentatively TRBD1 or TRBD2 (5 bases each). The germline CDR1 and CDR2 sequences are SGDLS and YYNGEE. CDR3 length: 15 residues. Trimming pared 1 base from V and 2 bases from J, leaving 11 bases between. The CDR3 loop reads CASSVRRGVTDTQYF. The CDR3, as DNA: TGTGCCAGCAGCGTACGTAGAGGGGTCACAGATACGCAGTATTTT.

Only a few counts were recorded for this clonotype. The chain employs TRBV6-5 and TRBJ2-2, with D possibly called TRBD1 or TRBD2 (5 bases each). CDR3 length: 14 amino acids. Per germline, CDR1 MNHEY and CDR2 SVGAGI. Trimming left V 1 base short and J 5 bases short, with 8 bases between. CDR3 region: CASSYLGVTGELFF. CDR3 sequence (DNA): TGTGCCAGCAGTTACTTGGGGGTTACCGGGGAGCTGTTTTTT.

This clonotype was counted a few times. V and J are TRBV7-9 and TRBJ1-1; D ambiguous. Trimming took 11 bases from V and 2 from J, leaving 12 bases between them. This CDR3 has 12 residues. CDR1 is SEHNR, CDR2 FQNEAQ, per germline (reference sequence). The CDR3 here is CAGEQKNTEAFF. CDR3 bases: TGTGCCGGCGAACAGAAAAACACTGAAGCTTTCTTT.

This clonotype appeared many times. This chain links TRBV6-6 with TRBJ1-1; no reliable D call. Germline CDR1 is MNHNY and CDR2 is SVGAGI (reference sequence). Trimming took 0 bases from V and 6 from J, leaving 5 bases between them. The CDR3 sequence is 12 residues long. Here the CDR3 reads CASSYSPPEAFF. DNA of the CDR3: TGTGCCAGCAGTTACTCACCCCCTGAAGCTTTCTTT.

This clonotype was detected ten times or more. The gene calls are TRBV5-1 and TRBJ2-7; D ambiguous. Germline CDR1 reads SGHRS; CDR2 reads YFSETQ. V lost 2 bases and J 4 bases, leaving 10 bases between the germline ends. The CDR3 extends over 13 amino acids. CDR3 in DNA: TGCGCCAGCAGCTTCGGGCAGCAGTACGAGCAGTACTTC. Protein product: CASSFGQQYEQYF.

In this sample, this clonotype turned up a few times. CDR3: CSAPSRTSGKGDTQYF. DNA for the CDR3: TGCAGTGCCCCGTCCCGGACTAGCGGAAAGGGGGATACGCAGTATTTT. The chain employs TRBV20-1 and TRBJ2-3; TRBD2 matches at 10 bases. The CDR3 runs 16 residues. CDR1 is DFQATT, CDR2 SNEGSKA, per germline (reference sequence). Germline trimming cut 6 bases from V and 6 bases from J; bases unmatched to any gene: 15.

In its sample, this clonotype was seen many times. The chain is built from TRBV4-3 and TRBJ2-2, with D perhaps TRBD1 or TRBD2 (5 bases each). V dropped 1 base and J dropped 0 bases, with 12 bases sitting between them. The CDR3 runs to 17 residues. Per germline, CDR1 LGHNA and CDR2 YSLEER. The DNA of the CDR3 is TGCGCCAGCAGCCAAGCGGTCCGGGACGCGAACACCGGGGAGCTGTTTTTT. As protein: CASSQAVRDANTGELFF.

This sequence joins TRBV12-3 or TRBV12-4 and TRBJ2-7; no clear D. CDR3 length equals 16 residues. V was shortened by 2 bases and J by 2 bases, with 16 bases between the two germline ends. Here the CDR3 reads CASSLRTSARTYEQYF. The DNA of the CDR3 is TGTGCCAGCAGTTTAAGAACCTCGGCACGAACCTACGAGCAGTACTTC.

This clonotype was observed a few times. The V and J genes are TRBV12-3 or TRBV12-4 and TRBJ1-5; possibly TRBD1 for D (5 bases). Trimming stripped 3 bases from V and 4 bases from J, with 10 bases between. This CDR3 is built from 14 residues. The CDR3 spells CASSLGGPNQPQHF. CDR3 in DNA: TGTGCCAGCAGTTTGGGGGGTCCTAATCAGCCCCAGCATTTT.

V usage is TRBV5-1 and J usage is TRBJ1-3; D possibly corresponds to TRBD1 (5 bases). Germline V gives CDR1 SGHRS, CDR2 YFSETQ. V shed 0 bases and J shed 8 bases, with 24 bases lying between them. This CDR3 is 18 amino acids long. The CDR3 region is CASSLVGGGTGFFHTIYF. The CDR3 bases are TGCGCCAGCAGCTTGGTTGGTGGCGGGACTGGTTTTTTTCACACCATATATTTT.

This clonotype was counted many times. The chain uses TRBV5-1 and TRBJ1-1; tentatively, D is TRBD1 (6 bases). Germline values: CDR1 SGHRS, CDR2 YFSETQ. The V end was cut by 3 bases, the J end by 0 bases, with 15 bases between. The CDR3 is made up of 16 amino acids. CDR3 loop: CASSYERQVLNTEAFF. The CDR3, as DNA: TGCGCCAGCAGCTACGAGAGACAGGTCCTGAACACTGAAGCTTTCTTT.

The chain combines TRBV25-1 with TRBJ1-6; D perhaps matches TRBD1 (6 bases). Germline CDR1 is MGHDK and CDR2 is SYGVNS. V was cut by 10 bases and J by 9 bases, with 22 bases left in between. CDR3 length equals 15 residues. This CDR3 reads CATAGRGGGSSPLHF. The CDR3 coding sequence is TGTGCCACAGCAGGGCGAGGAGGGGGGAGTTCACCCCTCCACTTT.

This chain connects TRBV11-3 to TRBJ2-1, with 7 positions matching TRBD1. Losses at the gene ends were 2 bases for V and 2 bases for J; bases not matched to a gene: 3. There are 15 residues in the CDR3. The germline gives CDR1 SGHNT, CDR2 YENEEA. CDR3 DNA sequence: TGTGCCAGCAGCTTACAGGGGGAGACCTACAATGAGCAGTTCTTC. Encoded protein: CASSLQGETYNEQFF.

This clonotype has more than one count but fewer than ten. J is TRBJ2-1 and V is TRBV20-1, with 11 bases that match TRBD2. Per germline, CDR1 DFQATT and CDR2 SNEGSKA (reference sequence). This CDR3 contains 14 residues. With 4 bases clipped from V and 5 bases from J, the junction kept 4 bases outside the gene matches. The CDR3 nucleotides are TGCAGTGCTACGGGACTAGCGGCCCACAATGAGCAGTTCTTC. Its translation: CSATGLAAHNEQFF.

Comment on this clonotype: This clone may be a read error of a much larger clone one base away. V gene TRBV6-2 or TRBV6-3 combines with J gene TRBJ2-7, with TRBD2 matching over 12 bases. This CDR3 is 16 amino acids long. The germline gives CDR1 MNHEY, CDR2 SVGEGT. The trim removed 8 bases at V and 5 bases at J, leaving 13 bases unmatched. CDR3 loop: CASGSRLAGATHEQYF. DNA of the CDR3: TGTGCCAGCGGTTCCAGACTAGCGGGAGCTACCCACGAGCAGTACTTC.

J is TRBJ2-1 and V is TRBV7-2, with TRBD2 identical over 7 bases. Germline V gene sequence: CDR1 SGHTA, CDR2 FQGNSA. The trim removed 4 bases at V and 9 bases at J, leaving 6 bases unmatched. The CDR3 extends over 13 amino acids. CDR3 sequence: CASSSTSWGEQFF. The CDR3 DNA follows: TGTGCCAGCAGCTCGACTAGCTGGGGTGAGCAGTTCTTC.

This clonotype was observed at least ten times. The CDR3 does not close with the conserved phenylalanine or tryptophan, likely indicating a read error. It is unclear where the CDR3 begins or ends on the DNA, so no DNA is shown, and the CDR3 is as TCRdb lists it. The CDR3 loop is CASSSDRGPLRI. The V call is TRBV28, the J call TRBJ2-1; no check of the table's D call, TRBD1, against the DNA was made. From germline, CDR1 is MDHEN and CDR2 SYDVKM. The CDR3 length is 12 residues, termini included.

This clonotype came up many times. The chain recombines TRBV9 with TRBJ2-7; D gene ambiguous. Trimming shortened V by 0 bases and J by 7 bases, and 8 bases separated the two germline ends. Germline lookup yields CDR1 SGDLS and CDR2 YYNGEE. This CDR3 has 12 amino acids. CDR3 loop: CASSVDFGEQYF. CDR3 nucleotides: TGTGCCAGCAGCGTAGACTTTGGGGAGCAGTACTTC.

There are many counts of this clonotype. The chain recombines TRBV5-5 with TRBJ2-5; D perhaps matches TRBD2 (5 bases). Germline V gives CDR1 SGHKS, CDR2 YYEKEE (reference sequence). The V and J ends lost 4 bases and 1 base respectively, with 11 bases between them. The CDR3 length is 14 residues. The CDR3 reads CASSTPGSQETQYF. The CDR3 DNA reads TGTGCCAGCAGCACCCCGGGGTCCCAAGAGACCCAGTACTTC. Complete variable domain (other parts from reference TRBV5-5 and TRBJ2-5): DAGVTQSPTHLIKTRGQQVTLRCSPISGHKSVSWYQQVLGQGPQFIFQYYEKEERGRGNFPDRFSARQFPNYSSELNVNALLLGDSALYLCASSTPGSQETQYFGPGTRLLVL.